These 11 T cell receptor beta chains were all obtained from the same sample, sequenced in a study of CD8 T cells in cerebrospinal fluid in Alzheimer's disease. Reprocessing the 10x single-cell sequencing reads, TCRdb reports a single entry for every CDR3 protein and omits DNA. This repertoire includes 1,000 to 1,500 distinct CDR3 sequences. Sequencing input: cerebrospinal fluid. The receptor source for this set is a human donor in good health.

This clonotype is classed as large by frequency. The rearrangement joins TRBV6-6 to TRBJ2-5; TCRdb's D gene call, TRBD1, goes unchecked for lack of DNA. The CDR3 extends over 13 amino acids. The germline CDR1 and CDR2 sequences are MNHNY and SVGAGI (reference sequence). The CDR3 region is CASSAGQQETQYF.

Frequency places this clonotype as medium-sized. This rearrangement joins TRBV30 to TRBJ2-3; the TCRdb D gene call, TRBD2, has no DNA to confirm it. The CDR3 length is 14 residues. Per the germline V gene, CDR1 is GTSNPN and CDR2 is SVGIG (reference sequence). The CDR3 spells CAWTKSSVTDTQYF.

Its frequency marks this clonotype as medium-sized (0.01 to 0.1%). The chain uses TRBV2 and TRBJ1-1; TCRdb indicates TRBD1, and absent DNA this call remains unverified. Germline V gene lookup returns CDR1 SNHLY and CDR2 FYNNEI. The CDR3 contains 15 residues. The CDR3 sequence is CASSEGAYLNTEAFF.

Its frequency marks this clonotype as medium-sized (0.01 to 0.1%). V gene TRBV7-7 combines with J gene TRBJ2-7. Germline CDR1 SSHAT, CDR2 FNYEAQ (reference sequence). The length of the CDR3 is 13 residues. The CDR3 reads CASSAGLVDEQYF.

Frequency places this clonotype as medium-sized. The rearrangement links TRBV7-8 to TRBJ2-7; as DNA is missing, the TRBD1 call by TCRdb cannot be tested. The germline V gene encodes CDR1 SGHVS and CDR2 FQNEAQ. The CDR3 totals 13 residues. CDR3 residues: CASSLRGHVEQYF.

This clonotype registers medium-sized by frequency. The chain uses TRBV5-4 and TRBJ2-3; absent DNA, TCRdb's TRBD2 call cannot be checked. Germline V CDR1 and CDR2: SGHNT, YYREEE (reference sequence). CDR3 length: 17 residues. Here the CDR3 reads CASSSRSGTASTDTQYF.

This clonotype is medium-sized by frequency. The genes are TRBV6-5 and TRBJ1-1; there is no DNA to check the TCRdb D call of TRBD1. The CDR3 has 14 residues. The germline V gene has CDR1 MNHEY and CDR2 SVGAGI. The CDR3 region is CASRHRDRVTEAFF.

The chain links TRBV5-1 to TRBJ1-4; the D call of TRBD1 rests on TCRdb alone, since no DNA is present to check it. This CDR3 comprises 17 residues. From germline, CDR1 is SGHRS and CDR2 YFSETQ. CDR3 loop: CASSWEAGQATNEKLFF.

This clonotype registers large by frequency. V usage is TRBV9 and J usage is TRBJ1-2. The CDR3 covers 17 residues. Germline CDR1 SGDLS, CDR2 YYNGEE. The CDR3 here is CASSVGEQMTANYGYTF.

This clonotype shows up as medium-sized by frequency. The V call is TRBV6-4, the J call TRBJ1-2; TCRdb calls TRBD1, which cannot be checked without DNA. The CDR3 totals 13 residues. Germline V gene data show CDR1 as MRHNA and CDR2 as SNTAGT. The CDR3 is CASSDSVGGGYTF.

This clonotype registers large by frequency. The V and J genes are TRBV5-8 and TRBJ2-1; the TCRdb D gene call, TRBD1, has no DNA to confirm it. The V gene's germline CDR1 is SGHTS and CDR2 YDEGEE. This CDR3 region has 14 residues. The chain's CDR3 is CASSFGQPPNEQFF.